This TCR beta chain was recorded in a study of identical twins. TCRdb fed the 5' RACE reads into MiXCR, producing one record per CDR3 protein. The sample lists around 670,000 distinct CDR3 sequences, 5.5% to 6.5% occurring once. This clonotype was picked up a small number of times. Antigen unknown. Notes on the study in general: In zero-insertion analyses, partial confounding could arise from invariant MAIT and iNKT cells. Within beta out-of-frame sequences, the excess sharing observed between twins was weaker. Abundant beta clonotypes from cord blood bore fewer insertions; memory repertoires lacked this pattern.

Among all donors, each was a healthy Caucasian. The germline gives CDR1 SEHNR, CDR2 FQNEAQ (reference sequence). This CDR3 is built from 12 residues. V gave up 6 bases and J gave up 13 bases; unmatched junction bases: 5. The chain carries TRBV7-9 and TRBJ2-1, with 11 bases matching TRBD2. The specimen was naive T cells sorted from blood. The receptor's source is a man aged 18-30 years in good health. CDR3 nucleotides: TGTGCCAGCAGACCGGGACTAGCGGATCAGTTCTTC. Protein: CASRPGLADQFF.